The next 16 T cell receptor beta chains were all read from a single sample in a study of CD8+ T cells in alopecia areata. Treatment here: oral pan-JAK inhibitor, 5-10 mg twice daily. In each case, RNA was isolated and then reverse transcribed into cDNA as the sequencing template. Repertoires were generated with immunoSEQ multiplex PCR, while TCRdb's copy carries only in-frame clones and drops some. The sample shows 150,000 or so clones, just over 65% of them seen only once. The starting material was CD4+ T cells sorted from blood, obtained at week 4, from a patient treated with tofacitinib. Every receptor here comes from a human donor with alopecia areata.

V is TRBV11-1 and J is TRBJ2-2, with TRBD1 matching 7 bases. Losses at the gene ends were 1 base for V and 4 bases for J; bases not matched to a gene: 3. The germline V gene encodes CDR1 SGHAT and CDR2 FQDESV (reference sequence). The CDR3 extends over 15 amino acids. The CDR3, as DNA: TGTGCCAGCAGCTTAGATCACAGGGGCACCGGGGAGCTGTTTTTT. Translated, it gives CASSLDHRGTGELFF.

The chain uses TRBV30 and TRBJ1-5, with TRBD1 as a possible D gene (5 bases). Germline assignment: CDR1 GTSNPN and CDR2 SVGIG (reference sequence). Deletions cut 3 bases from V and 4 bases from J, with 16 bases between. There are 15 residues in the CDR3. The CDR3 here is CAWSTGSGGNQPQHF. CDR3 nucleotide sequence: TGTGCCTGGAGCACAGGTTCGGGTGGGAATCAGCCCCAGCATTTT.

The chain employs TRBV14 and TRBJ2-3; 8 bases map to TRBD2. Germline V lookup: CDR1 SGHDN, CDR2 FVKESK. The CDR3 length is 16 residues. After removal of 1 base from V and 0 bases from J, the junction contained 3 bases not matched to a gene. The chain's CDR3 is CASSQVPGGSTDTQYF. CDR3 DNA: TGTGCCAGCAGCCAAGTGCCGGGGGGGAGCACAGATACGCAGTATTTT.

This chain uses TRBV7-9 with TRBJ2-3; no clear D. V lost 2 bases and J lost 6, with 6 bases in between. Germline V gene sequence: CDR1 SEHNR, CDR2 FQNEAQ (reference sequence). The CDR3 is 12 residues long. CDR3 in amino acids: CASSLQHDTQYF. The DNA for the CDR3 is TGTGCCAGCAGCTTACAGCACGATACGCAGTATTTT.

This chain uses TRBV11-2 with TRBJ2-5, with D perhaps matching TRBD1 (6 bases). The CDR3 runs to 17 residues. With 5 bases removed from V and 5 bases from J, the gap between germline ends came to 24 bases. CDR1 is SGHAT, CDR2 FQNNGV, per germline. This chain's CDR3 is CASSPTHRAGWKETQYF. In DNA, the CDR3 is TGTGCCAGCAGCCCGACGCACAGGGCTGGATGGAAGGAGACCCAGTACTTC. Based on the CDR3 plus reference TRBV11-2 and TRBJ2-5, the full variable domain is EAGVAQSPRYKIIEKRQSVAFWCNPISGHATLYWYQQILGQGPKLLIQFQNNGVVDDSQLPKDRFSAERLKGVDSTLKIQPAKLEDSAVYLCASSPTHRAGWKETQYFGPGTRLLVL.

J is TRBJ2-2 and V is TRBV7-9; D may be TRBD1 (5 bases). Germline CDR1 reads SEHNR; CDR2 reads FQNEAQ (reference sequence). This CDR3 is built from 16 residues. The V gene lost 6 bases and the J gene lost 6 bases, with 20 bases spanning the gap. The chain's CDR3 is CASRYQGQGHPGELFF. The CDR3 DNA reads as TGTGCCAGCAGATACCAAGGGCAGGGTCATCCCGGGGAGCTGTTTTTT. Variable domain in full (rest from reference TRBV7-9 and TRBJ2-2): DTGVSQNPRHKITKRGQNVTFRCDPISEHNRLYWYRQTLGQGPEFLTYFQNEAQLEKSRLLSDRFSAERPKGSFSTLEIQRTEQGDSAMYLCASRYQGQGHPGELFFGEGSRLTVL.

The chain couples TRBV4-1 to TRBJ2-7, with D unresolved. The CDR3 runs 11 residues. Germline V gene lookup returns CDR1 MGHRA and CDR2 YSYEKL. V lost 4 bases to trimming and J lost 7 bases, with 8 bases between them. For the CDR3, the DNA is TGCGCCAGCAGCCGGCCTGGAGAGCAGTACTTC. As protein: CASSRPGEQYF.

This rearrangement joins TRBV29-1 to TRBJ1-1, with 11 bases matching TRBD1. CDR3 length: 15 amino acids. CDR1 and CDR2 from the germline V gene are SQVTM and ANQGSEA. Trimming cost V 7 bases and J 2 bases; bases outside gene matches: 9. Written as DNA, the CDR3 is TGCAGCGGGGCCGGGACAGGGGGTGGAAACACTGAAGCTTTCTTT. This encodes CSGAGTGGGNTEAFF.

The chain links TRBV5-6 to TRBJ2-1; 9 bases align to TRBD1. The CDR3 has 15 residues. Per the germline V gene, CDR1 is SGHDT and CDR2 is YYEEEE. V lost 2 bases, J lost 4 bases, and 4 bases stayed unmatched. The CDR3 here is CASSFTGGKYNEQFF. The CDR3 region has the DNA TGTGCCAGCAGCTTCACAGGGGGCAAGTACAATGAGCAGTTCTTC.

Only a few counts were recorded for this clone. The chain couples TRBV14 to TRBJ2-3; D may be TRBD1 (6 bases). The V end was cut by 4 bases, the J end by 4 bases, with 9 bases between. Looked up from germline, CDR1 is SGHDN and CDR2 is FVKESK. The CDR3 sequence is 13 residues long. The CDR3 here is CASSLQGADTQYF. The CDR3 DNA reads TGTGCCAGCAGCCTACAGGGTGCAGATACGCAGTATTTT.

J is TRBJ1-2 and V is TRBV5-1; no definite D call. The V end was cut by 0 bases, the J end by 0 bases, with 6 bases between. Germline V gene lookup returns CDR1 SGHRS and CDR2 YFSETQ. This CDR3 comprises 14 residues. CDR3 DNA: TGCGCCAGCAGCTTGGAGCTTACTAACTATGGCTACACCTTC. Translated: CASSLELTNYGYTF.

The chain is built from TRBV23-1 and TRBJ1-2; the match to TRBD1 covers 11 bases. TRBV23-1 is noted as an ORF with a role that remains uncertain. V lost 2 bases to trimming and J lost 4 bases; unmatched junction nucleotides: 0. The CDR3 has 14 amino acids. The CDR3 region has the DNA TGCGCCAGCAGTCAAGGGACAGGGGGCTATGGCTACACCTTC. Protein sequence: CASSQGTGGYGYTF.

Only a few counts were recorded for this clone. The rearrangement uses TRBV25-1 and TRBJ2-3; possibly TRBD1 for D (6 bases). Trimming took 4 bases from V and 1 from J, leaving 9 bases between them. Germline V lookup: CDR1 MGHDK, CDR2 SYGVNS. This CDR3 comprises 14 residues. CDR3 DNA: TGTGCCAGCAGTGCGACAGGTGGCACAGATACGCAGTATTTT. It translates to CASSATGGTDTQYF.

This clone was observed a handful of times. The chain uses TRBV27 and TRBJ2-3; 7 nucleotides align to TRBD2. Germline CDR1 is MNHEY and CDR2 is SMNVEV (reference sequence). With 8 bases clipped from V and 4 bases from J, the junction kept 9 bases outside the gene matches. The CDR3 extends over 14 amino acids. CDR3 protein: CASLTSLGADTQYF. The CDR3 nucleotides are TGTGCCAGCTTGACTAGCTTAGGAGCAGATACGCAGTATTTT.

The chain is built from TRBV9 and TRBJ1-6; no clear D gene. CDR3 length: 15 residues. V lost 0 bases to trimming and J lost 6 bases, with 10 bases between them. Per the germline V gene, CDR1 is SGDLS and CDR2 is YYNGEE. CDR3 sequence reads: CASSVGTISNSPLHF. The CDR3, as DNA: TGTGCCAGCAGCGTAGGTACAATCTCTAATTCACCCCTCCACTTT.

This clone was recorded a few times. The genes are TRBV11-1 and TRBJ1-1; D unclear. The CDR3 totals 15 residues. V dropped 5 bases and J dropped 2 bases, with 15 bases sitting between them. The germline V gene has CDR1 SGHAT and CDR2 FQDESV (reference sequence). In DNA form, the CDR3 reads TGTGCCAGCAGCCCATGGACGAAAACCAACACTGAAGCTTTCTTT. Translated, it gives CASSPWTKTNTEAFF.